This T cell receptor beta chain was captured by sequencing in a study of T cells after yellow fever vaccination. Overall study findings and caveats: A small share of clonotypes appeared in both CD4 and CD8 compartments. Sorted repertoires could include abundant contaminating clonotypes from bulk cells.

For this clonotype: Its antigen remains unidentified.

Germline-derived CDR1 and CDR2 are MNHEY and SVGAGI. The CDR3 runs to 15 residues. Trimming pared 4 bases from V and 1 base from J, leaving 12 bases between. TCRdb recomputed calls from the 5' RACE reads with MiXCR, one row per CDR3 protein. The sample consists of approximately 300,000 distinct CDR3 sequences, roughly 10% of them appearing once. This TCR came from a man younger than 30 who received the YFV17D yellow fever vaccine. The rearrangement links TRBV6-5 to TRBJ2-3; D unresolved. This specimen consisted of CD4+ T cells sorted from PBMCs, obtained 45 days after the yellow fever booster vaccination. CDR3 loop: CASSLDGPGTDTQYF. DNA for the CDR3: TGTGCCAGCAGTTTAGACGGGCCTGGCACAGATACGCAGTATTTT.